One and the same sample provided the 32 T cell receptor beta chains below, sequenced in a study of control samples from healthy donors and cancer patients. TCRdb's copy holds only in-frame clones and misses some; the assay was immunoSEQ multiplex PCR. Among some 410,000 clones listed, around nine tenths were seen once. Sequencing was performed on PBMCs. The receptors stem from a man in his forties with head and neck cancer.

This chain links TRBV15 with TRBJ1-5; 8 nucleotides agree with TRBD1. V was pared by 6 bases and J by 5 bases, with 15 bases of the junction left unmatched. The CDR3 consists of 17 residues. Germline values: CDR1 LNHNV, CDR2 YYDKDF (reference sequence). The CDR3 spells CATRRIPHRGMDQPQHF. Written as DNA, the CDR3 is TGTGCCACCAGGAGGATACCTCACAGGGGGATGGATCAGCCCCAGCATTTT.

V is TRBV4-3 and J is TRBJ1-4; unclear D gene. The CDR3 covers 15 residues. V lost 4 bases and J 7 bases, leaving 16 bases between the germline ends. Looked up from germline, CDR1 is LGHNA and CDR2 is YSLEER. The CDR3 is CASSPGNWEGEKLFF. CDR3 coding DNA: TGCGCCAGCAGCCCGGGAAACTGGGAGGGTGAAAAACTGTTTTTT.

The chain uses TRBV7-3 and TRBJ1-2; TRBD1 is a possible D gene (5 bases). The CDR3 covers 13 residues. The germline CDR1 and CDR2 sequences are SGHTA and FQGTGA. Trimming pared 2 bases from V and 7 bases from J, leaving 11 bases between. As DNA, the CDR3 is TGTGCCAGCAGCTTAGACGGGGCCACTGGCTACACCTTC. Its protein is CASSLDGATGYTF.

This clone was counted a few times. The V and J genes are TRBV6-5 and TRBJ1-3; D is unclear. This CDR3 has 14 amino acids. CDR1 is MNHEY, CDR2 SVGAGI, per germline. Trimming cost V 4 bases and J 2 bases, with 9 bases left between them. The CDR3 spells CASSSSSAGNTIYF. In DNA form, the CDR3 reads TGTGCCAGCAGTTCCTCTTCGGCTGGAAACACCATATATTTT.

The CDR3 region is CATSDTRGSGGNNEQFF. DNA for the CDR3: TGTGCCACCAGTGATACCAGGGGTAGCGGGGGAAACAATGAGCAGTTCTTC. This chain uses TRBV24-1 with TRBJ2-1, with 9 bases lining up with TRBD2. Germline-derived CDR1 and CDR2 are KGHDR and SFDVKD. The V gene end was trimmed by 3 bases and the J gene end by 5 bases; junction bases not matched to a gene: 10. The CDR3 contains 17 residues.

J is TRBJ2-3 and V is TRBV7-3, with unresolved D. Germline V CDR1 and CDR2: SGHTA, FQGTGA. The CDR3 consists of 14 residues. The V gene lost 5 bases and the J gene lost 0 bases, with 9 bases spanning the gap. CDR3 residues: CASSARASTDTQYF. In nucleotides, the CDR3 is TGTGCCAGCAGCGCCCGGGCTAGCACAGATACGCAGTATTTT.

The genes are TRBV6-5 and TRBJ2-5; perhaps TRBD1 as D (5 bases). CDR1 and CDR2 from the germline V gene are MNHEY and SVGAGI. This CDR3 is 11 amino acids long. CDR3 amino acids: CAIKQGETQYF. The CDR3 DNA reads as TGTGCGATCAAGCAGGGTGAGACCCAGTACTTC.

The chain recombines TRBV4-1 with TRBJ2-1; 10 nucleotides agree with TRBD2. The CDR3 runs to 17 residues. Germline assignment: CDR1 MGHRA and CDR2 YSYEKL. The ends lost 4 bases at V and 7 bases at J; junction bases unmatched: 13. The CDR3 sequence: CASSLRVAGGGLNEQFF. CDR3 coding DNA: TGCGCCAGCAGCCTTCGAGTAGCGGGAGGAGGGCTTAATGAGCAGTTCTTC.

The table lists this clone with a few counts. This chain joins TRBV28 and TRBJ1-5, with TRBD1 matching 10 bases. The CDR3 consists of 17 residues. Trimming took 6 bases from V and 4 from J; bases not matched to a gene: 12. Germline V gives CDR1 MDHEN, CDR2 SYDVKM. The CDR3 region has the DNA TGTGCCAGCAGCCGCGACAGGGGGCGGACTAGGAATCAGCCCCAGCATTTT. Translating it yields CASSRDRGRTRNQPQHF.

The gene calls are TRBV11-2 and TRBJ1-2; tentative D call: TRBD1 (5 bases). Trimming removed 0 bases from V and 8 bases from J, with 16 bases in between. In germline, CDR1 is SGHAT, CDR2 FQNNGV. This CDR3 comprises 15 residues. CDR3 residues: CASSLDTSPGDGYTF. The DNA of the CDR3 is TGTGCCAGCAGCTTAGATACGTCCCCCGGGGACGGCTACACCTTC.

J is TRBJ2-3 and V is TRBV11-2; 9 nucleotides line up with TRBD2. The CDR3 has 17 amino acids. The trim removed 2 bases at V and 3 bases at J, leaving 9 bases unmatched. Germline CDR1 reads SGHAT; CDR2 reads FQNNGV. CDR3 sequence (DNA): TGTGCCAGCAGCTTATGGGGCGGCGGGGGGGCAACAGATACGCAGTATTTT. Its protein is CASSLWGGGGATDTQYF.

This sequence joins TRBV28 and TRBJ2-7; TRBD1 matches at 7 bases. J was trimmed by 2 bases and V by 7 bases; bases with no gene match: 8. Germline V gene data show CDR1 as MDHEN and CDR2 as SYDVKM. The CDR3 loop spans 14 amino acids. CDR3: CASTPGQPPYEQYF. CDR3 DNA: TGTGCCAGCACCCCGGGACAGCCACCCTACGAGCAGTACTTC.

The DNA of the CDR3 is TGTGCCACCAGTGATAGCCAGGGCGGCACAGATACGCAGTATTTT. The encoded protein is CATSDSQGGTDTQYF. The chain uses TRBV24-1 and TRBJ2-3; D might be TRBD1 (5 bases). Germline CDR1 and CDR2: KGHDR and SFDVKD. V dropped 3 bases and J dropped 1 base, with 10 bases sitting between them. The CDR3 runs 15 residues.

The chain employs TRBV13 and TRBJ1-5; D possibly corresponds to TRBD1 (6 bases). The CDR3 loop spans 16 amino acids. Germline CDR1 reads PRHDT; CDR2 reads FYEKMQ (reference sequence). V was trimmed by 1 base and J by 7 bases, leaving 17 bases between them. CDR3 nucleotide sequence: TGTGCCAGCAGCTTAGTGACAGGTATTTGGGACCAGCCCCAGCATTTT. It encodes CASSLVTGIWDQPQHF.

V gene TRBV2 combines with J gene TRBJ1-2, with 7 nucleotides matching TRBD1. CDR1 is SNHLY, CDR2 FYNNEI, per germline. Losses at the gene ends were 3 bases for V and 6 bases for J; bases not matched to a gene: 16. The length of the CDR3 is 17 residues. The DNA for the CDR3 is TGTGCCAGCAGTGATTCTACCGACAGGGCCCGGCTCGATGGCTACACCTTC. As protein: CASSDSTDRARLDGYTF.

A single count supports this clone. The J gene is TRBJ2-7, the V gene TRBV18; D is possibly TRBD2 (6 bases). The V end lost 3 bases, the J end lost 12 bases, and 18 bases lay between the germline ends. This CDR3 spans 13 amino acids. Germline V CDR1 and CDR2: KGHSH, LQKENI. In DNA form, the CDR3 reads TGTGCCAGCTCACCGGGAGGATTAGATCCCCTGTACTTC. It codes for CASSPGGLDPLYF.

The chain links TRBV6-5 to TRBJ2-7; D perhaps matches TRBD1 (6 bases). Germline V lookup: CDR1 MNHEY, CDR2 SVGAGI. This CDR3 is built from 15 residues. Trimming took off 1 base at V and 3 bases at J, with 13 bases between the two ends. The chain's CDR3 is CASSYLGANRYEQYF. CDR3 DNA: TGTGCCAGCAGTTACTTGGGGGCTAACCGCTACGAGCAGTACTTC.

The chain uses TRBV12-5 and TRBJ2-1; TRBD2 aligns across 10 bases. Germline CDR1 LGHNT, CDR2 FRNRAP. With 0 bases clipped from V and 7 bases from J, the junction kept 12 bases outside the gene matches. This CDR3 region has 18 residues. The CDR3 region has the DNA TGTGCTAGTGGTTTGGTACTAGGAGAAGCGGGAGGGCGTAATGAGCAGTTCTTC. It translates to CASGLVLGEAGGRNEQFF. Full variable domain (remainder filled in from reference TRBV12-5 and TRBJ2-1): DARVTQTPRHKVTEMGQEVTMRCQPILGHNTVFWYRQTMMQGLELLAYFRNRAPLDDSGMPKDRFSAEMPDATLATLKIQPSEPRDSAVYFCASGLVLGEAGGRNEQFFGPGTRLTVL.

This sequence joins TRBV4-3 and TRBJ2-5, with 10 bases aligning to TRBD2. The CDR3 spans 14 residues. The V segment lost 4 bases and the J segment 4 bases; nucleotides outside the gene matches: 3. Germline values: CDR1 LGHNA, CDR2 YSLEER. CDR3 nucleotides: TGCGCCAGCAGCCTAGCGGGGGGTGGAGAGACCCAGTACTTC. It is translated as CASSLAGGGETQYF.

V is TRBV28 and J is TRBJ2-7; unclear D gene. V was clipped by 5 bases and J by 0 bases, with 8 bases between them. Per germline, CDR1 MDHEN and CDR2 SYDVKM. The CDR3 contains 13 residues. CDR3 residues: CASSPYNSYEQYF. CDR3 sequence (DNA): TGTGCCAGCAGTCCGTACAACTCCTACGAGCAGTACTTC.

The J gene is TRBJ1-3, the V gene TRBV9, with a tentative D call TRBD1 (6 bases). CDR3 length: 15 residues. Germline-derived CDR1 and CDR2 are SGDLS and YYNGEE. V lost 2 bases, J lost 2 bases, and 11 bases lay in between. The CDR3 sequence is CASSVRGAAGNTIYF. Here the CDR3 DNA reads TGTGCCAGCAGCGTTAGGGGGGCCGCTGGAAACACCATATATTTT.

The rearrangement joins TRBV11-3 to TRBJ2-2, with D tentatively TRBD1 (5 bases). Deletions cut 4 bases from V and 1 base from J, with 13 bases between. The CDR3 length is 16 residues. Germline CDR1 is SGHNT and CDR2 is YENEEA. CDR3 nucleotide sequence: TGTGCCAGCAGCTCAACCAGGGCACGGAACACCGGGGAGCTGTTTTTT. The encoded protein is CASSSTRARNTGELFF.

A word on this clone: Distinct nucleotide sequences in the sample also encode this CDR3. The chain employs TRBV19 and TRBJ1-1; 8 bases are a match to TRBD1. V was pared by 2 bases and J by 0 bases, with 2 bases of the junction left unmatched. From germline, CDR1 is LNHDA and CDR2 SQIVND (reference sequence). The CDR3 loop spans 15 amino acids. CDR3 sequence: CASSISGGMNTEAFF. CDR3 sequence (DNA): TGTGCCAGTAGTATATCAGGGGGCATGAACACTGAAGCTTTCTTT.

The chain joins TRBV6-5 to TRBJ2-7; D gene unclear. CDR1 and CDR2 (germline): MNHEY, SVGAGI. V shed 6 bases and J shed 7 bases, with 13 bases lying between them. This CDR3 is built from 12 residues. CDR3 residues: CASSQDPEEQYF. The CDR3 DNA reads as TGTGCCAGCAGCCAGGATCCTGAAGAGCAGTACTTC.

The chain has TRBV5-1 and TRBJ1-2; no reliable D call. Trimming removed 7 bases at V and 7 bases at J, with 35 bases between. The CDR3 has 19 amino acids. Germline V gene data show CDR1 as SGHRS and CDR2 as YFSETQ. This CDR3 is CASGDSGLPGGQLIAGYTF. CDR3 bases: TGCGCCAGCGGGGATTCAGGCTTGCCGGGCGGGCAGTTGATTGCTGGCTACACCTTC.

CDR3 coding DNA: TGTGCCAGCAGCGTAGCTGGGACCGGGCAGCCCCAGCATTTT. It encodes CASSVAGTGQPQHF. V gene TRBV9 combines with J gene TRBJ1-5, with a possible D match to TRBD1 (5 bases). Trimming pared 0 bases from V and 7 bases from J, leaving 11 bases between. Germline lookup yields CDR1 SGDLS and CDR2 YYNGEE. This CDR3 has 14 residues.

The V call is TRBV2, the J call TRBJ2-2; TRBD1 matches 9 bases. The CDR3 runs 16 residues. Trimming at V came to 2 bases and at J to 7 bases, leaving 8 bases not matched to a gene. Per the germline V gene, CDR1 is SNHLY and CDR2 is FYNNEI. CDR3 sequence reads: CASSESGTGRIGELFF. The CDR3 DNA reads TGTGCCAGCAGTGAAAGCGGGACAGGGAGGATCGGGGAGCTGTTTTTT.

The chain carries TRBV10-2 and TRBJ1-5, with D uncertain. Trimming took 4 bases from V and 3 from J, leaving 10 bases between them. The germline gives CDR1 WSHSY, CDR2 SAAADI. The CDR3 contains 14 residues. The CDR3 DNA follows: TGCGCCAGCAGTGCCGCGGGGAACAATCAGCCCCAGCATTTT. Amino acids: CASSAAGNNQPQHF.

The chain couples TRBV2 to TRBJ1-5; a weak D match, TRBD1 (6 bases). Germline lookup yields CDR1 SNHLY and CDR2 FYNNEI. V was shortened by 7 bases and J by 2 bases, with 9 bases between the two germline ends. The CDR3 spans 13 residues. The CDR3 sequence: CASKGGGNQPQHF. The CDR3 bases are TGTGCCAGCAAGGGGGGCGGCAATCAGCCCCAGCATTTT.

This chain uses TRBV30 with TRBJ1-2; 8 positions agree with TRBD1. The CDR3 runs to 15 residues. Germline trimming cut 3 bases from V and 1 base from J; bases unmatched to any gene: 7. CDR1 GTSNPN and CDR2 SVGIG come from the germline V gene (reference sequence). CDR3 sequence (DNA): TGTGCCTGGAGAAAGACAGGGGCACTTAACTATGGCTACACCTTC. This encodes CAWRKTGALNYGYTF.

For the CDR3, the DNA is TGCGCCAGCAGCCAAGAATTTCCGGGCTCCTATAATTCACCCCTCCACTTT. Translated, it gives CASSQEFPGSYNSPLHF. This chain joins TRBV4-3 and TRBJ1-6; D call uncertain. V was pared by 0 bases and J by 0 bases, with 9 bases between. Germline loops: CDR1 LGHNA, CDR2 YSLEER. The CDR3 length is 17 residues.

The V and J genes are TRBV3-1 (or the pseudogene TRBV3-2) and TRBJ1-2; D perhaps matches TRBD1 (5 bases). The CDR3 loop spans 14 amino acids. V was cut by 4 bases and J by 3 bases, with 12 bases left in between. Germline values: CDR1 LGHDT, CDR2 YNNKEL (reference sequence). CDR3 nucleotides: TGTGCCAGCAGCCCAGTAGGGGTTGACTATGGCTACACCTTC. It is translated as CASSPVGVDYGYTF.